Below are 21 T cell receptor beta chains sequenced from a single sample in a study of tumor and adjacent non-tumor tissue in lung cancer. This sample's RNA came from whole unsorted tissue. TCRbeta libraries were built with three rounds of nested PCR, modified from ARM-PCR. TCRdb itself ran the multiplex PCR reads through MiXCR, one entry per CDR3 protein. The sample holds 55,000 to 70,000 distinct CDR3 sequences, about 60% seen once. The sample consisted of lung tumor tissue. Receptor source: a man between 50 and 59 years old with non-small cell lung cancer.

As regards this clonotype: A much larger clone lies a single base off, so this may be a read error. The gene calls are TRBV24-1 and TRBJ2-7; D assignment may be TRBD1 or TRBD2 (6 bases each). The CDR3 consists of 15 residues. In germline, CDR1 is KGHDR, CDR2 SFDVKD. The CDR3 protein is CATGDPAGGTYEQYF. In nucleotides, the CDR3 is TGTGCCACCGGTGACCCGGCCGGGGGCACCTACGAGCAGTACTTC.

This clonotype was detected once. A much larger clonotype is one base distant, so this may be a read error. The chain carries TRBV12-3 or TRBV12-4 and TRBJ1-6, with D possibly matching TRBD1 (5 bases). CDR3 length: 14 residues. The CDR3 sequence: CASSRGSGGSPHHF. CDR3 bases: TGTGCCAGCAGCCGAGGGAGCGGGGGTTCACCCCACCACTTT.

The J gene is TRBJ2-3, the V gene TRBV29-1; D unclear. Trimming shortened V by 7 bases and J by 0 bases, and 14 bases separated the two germline ends. The CDR3 runs 14 residues. The germline V gene has CDR1 SQVTM and CDR2 ANQGSEA. The CDR3 nucleotides read TGCAGCGCCCATTCGGTTAATAGCACAGATACGCAGTATTTT. It is translated as CSAHSVNSTDTQYF.

This clonotype was seen only a few times. One end of the junction varies from germline; a read error may be responsible. The V and J genes are TRBV10-3 and TRBJ2-1; D gene unclear. Germline CDR1 ENHRY, CDR2 SYGVKD. The CDR3 runs to 14 residues. CDR3 sequence reads: CAISESGSYNEQSF. CDR3 nucleotide sequence: TGTGCCATCAGTGAATCAGGCTCCTACAATGAGCAGTCCTTC.

This chain uses TRBV20-1 with TRBJ2-7; no clear D gene. Trimming pared 6 bases from V and 3 bases from J, leaving 15 bases between. The CDR3 runs 13 residues. Germline-derived CDR1 and CDR2 are DFQATT and SNEGSKA (reference sequence). As DNA, the CDR3 is TGCAGTGCCATTTATTGGGTGCTCTACGAGCAGTACTTC. It codes for CSAIYWVLYEQYF.

On this clonotype: A much larger clone differs from this one at a single base, so this may be a read error. The V call is TRBV10-3, the J call TRBJ2-1; 7 bases match TRBD1. Germline V gene lookup returns CDR1 ENHRY and CDR2 SYGVKD. The CDR3 sequence is 15 residues long. CDR3 region: CAIRSRDSSYNVQFF. As DNA, the CDR3 is TGTGCCATCCGGAGCAGGGACAGCTCCTACAATGTGCAGTTCTTC.

The chain uses TRBV7-8 and TRBJ2-1; TRBD2 matches at 10 bases. CDR3 size: 15 residues. V gave up 5 bases and J gave up 4 bases; unmatched junction bases: 5. CDR1 is SGHVS and CDR2 is FQNEAQ in the germline V gene. CDR3 loop: CASSPGLAEYNEQFF. The CDR3 coding sequence is TGTGCCAGCAGCCCCGGACTAGCGGAATACAATGAGCAGTTCTTC.

Many counts were recorded for this clonotype. The CDR3 region has the DNA TGTGCCAGCAGTATCAACTCTTTTCTGAACCTGGGGCAGTATTTT. This encodes CASSINSFLNLGQYF. The J gene is TRBJ2-3, the V gene TRBV2, with no clear D. Trimming shortened V by 5 bases and J by 11 bases, and 23 bases separated the two germline ends. CDR3 size: 15 residues. Germline V gives CDR1 SNHLY, CDR2 FYNNEI.

Of note for this clonotype: Sequence at one end of the junction differs from germline and may be a read error. V is TRBV12-3 or TRBV12-4 and J is TRBJ2-2; the D gene is possibly TRBD2 (5 bases). CDR3 size: 14 residues. CDR3 protein: CTSSFQTNTGELFF. Written as DNA, the CDR3 is TGTACCAGCAGTTTTCAGACGAACACCGGGGAGCTGTTCTTT.

Of note for this clonotype: An end of the junction differs from the germline gene, which may be a read error. In DNA form, the CDR3 reads TGTGCCAGCAGCTTAGACCGGGTTCGGTTTACCGGGCAGCTGTTTTTC. Its protein is CASSLDRVRFTGQLFF. The chain uses TRBV11-2 and TRBJ2-2; unclear D gene. The CDR3 extends over 16 amino acids. Germline CDR1 is SGHAT and CDR2 is FQNNGV.

About this clonotype: Possible read error: a much larger clone is one base away. The CDR3 sequence is CAIRGATDTQYF. The CDR3 DNA reads TGTGCCATTCGGGGGGCCACAGATACGCAGTATTTT. The chain combines TRBV10-3 with TRBJ2-3, with D perhaps TRBD2 (7 bases). The CDR3 runs to 12 residues. Germline values: CDR1 ENHRY, CDR2 SYGVKD. V lost 9 bases and J 2 bases, leaving 9 bases between the germline ends.

With respect to this clonotype: An end of the junction does not agree with germline; a read error may underlie this. The gene calls are TRBV7-8 and TRBJ2-7; no reliable D call. CDR1 and CDR2 (germline): SGHVS, FQNEAQ. This CDR3 is built from 13 residues. CDR3 nucleotide sequence: TGTGCCGGCAGCTTAGTTACGGGCTACGAGCAGTACTTC. As protein: CAGSLVTGYEQYF.

To note about this clonotype: Its ends do not fully match the called genes, so a read error is possible. The chain uses TRBV6-1 and TRBJ2-5; D is possibly TRBD2 (6 bases). Per germline, CDR1 MNHNS and CDR2 SASEGT. The CDR3 sequence is 12 residues long. The CDR3 loop is CAISGGGQTQYF. In DNA, the CDR3 is TGTGCCATCAGTGGAGGAGGGCAGACCCAGTACTTC.

The table lists this clonotype with many counts. This chain uses TRBV12-3 or TRBV12-4 with TRBJ2-7, with a tentative D call TRBD1 (5 bases). The ends were cut back, 1 base at V and 2 bases at J, with 9 bases in the middle. The CDR3 loop spans 14 amino acids. CDR3 DNA sequence: TGTGCCAGCAGTTTAGAAGCAGGGCCCTACGAGCAGTACTTC. Amino acids: CASSLEAGPYEQYF.

The chain couples TRBV18 to TRBJ1-3; D perhaps matches TRBD1 (6 bases). Trimming pared 3 bases from V and 8 bases from J, leaving 17 bases between. CDR3 length: 15 amino acids. The germline CDR1 and CDR2 sequences are KGHSH and LQKENI. CDR3 sequence reads: CASSPRAGERDTIYF. The CDR3 region has the DNA TGTGCCAGCTCACCGAGGGCAGGGGAGAGAGACACCATATATTTT.

About this clonotype: A much bigger clone sits one base away, suggesting this may be a read error. CDR3 in amino acids: CASSYSDRTSGGYTGELFF. CDR3 nucleotides: TGTGCCAGCAGTTACTCCGACAGGACTAGCGGGGGTTACACCGGGGAGCTGTTTTTT. The rearrangement links TRBV6-5 to TRBJ2-2, with TRBD2 matching 13 bases. CDR1 and CDR2 from the germline V gene are MNHEY and SVGAGI. Unmatched junction bases numbered 7, after V lost 0 bases and J lost 3 bases. This CDR3 contains 19 residues.

On this clonotype itself: One end of the junction is discordant with germline, which a read error may explain. The chain links TRBV29-1 to TRBJ2-7; 8 nucleotides line up with TRBD1. This CDR3 has 14 amino acids. In germline, CDR1 is SQVTM, CDR2 ANQGSEA. As DNA, the CDR3 is TGTAGCGTTGAAAACCCCAGGGGGCGAGGAGGGCAGTACTTC. This sequence encodes CSVENPRGRGGQYF.

As to this clonotype: This sequence may be a read error, since a much larger clone differs from it by one base. This sequence joins TRBV6-1 and TRBJ2-1; D might be TRBD2 (5 bases). Per the germline V gene, CDR1 is MNHNS and CDR2 is SASEGT. CDR3 size: 19 residues. V was trimmed by 2 bases and J by 0 bases, leaving 20 bases between them. The CDR3 sequence: CASSEHHSLGLSSYNEQFF. The CDR3 DNA follows: TGTGCCAGCAGTGAACACCACTCACTAGGCTTGAGCTCCTACAATGAGCAGTTCTTC.

To note about this clonotype: The germline gene is not matched at one end of the junction; a read error may be the cause. The chain couples TRBV11-2 to TRBJ2-7, with D perhaps TRBD1 or TRBD2 (5 bases each). The CDR3 has 16 residues. Germline V CDR1 and CDR2: SGHAT, FQNNGV. The CDR3 DNA sequence: TGCGCCAGCAGCTTAGCCCTTCCGGGGCAGGCTTGGGTGCAGTACTTC. Translation gives CASSLALPGQAWVQYF.

With respect to this clonotype: Given a much more abundant clone one base away, this may be a read error. The J gene is TRBJ2-1, the V gene TRBV6-1, with D possibly being TRBD1 or TRBD2 (5 bases each). Germline lookup yields CDR1 MNHNS and CDR2 SASEGT. The CDR3 loop spans 13 amino acids. CDR3 in amino acids: CATSSGPGNPGFF. As DNA, the CDR3 is TGTGCCACCAGTTCAGGGCCGGGAAACCCGGGGTTCTTC.

The chain employs TRBV5-4 and TRBJ2-2; tentative D call: TRBD1 (6 bases). The V gene lost 9 bases and the J gene lost 7 bases, with 16 bases spanning the gap. Germline CDR1 is SGHNT and CDR2 is YYREEE (reference sequence). The CDR3 covers 13 residues. CDR3 loop: CANTWGLDGELFF. CDR3 nucleotides: TGTGCCAACACCTGGGGGCTCGACGGGGAGCTGTTTTTT.